Below are 5 T cell receptor beta chains sequenced from a single sample in a study of control samples from healthy donors and cancer patients (dated by TCRdb to the early 2020s). The library was obtained by the immunoSEQ multiplex PCR assay. The source is immuneACCESS, and TCRdb retained only in-frame sequences with V and J called. Part of the clones is not carried over; for the studies checked, unresolved V genes explain less than half of this, and the remainder is unexplained. Counted in this sample were 75,000 to 95,000 clones; 90% of them appeared once. The ten largest make up 3% to 4.5% of the sample. Sequenced input: blood. The origin of the receptors is a woman younger than 35 in good health.

This chain connects TRBV2 to TRBJ2-5, with TRBD1 matching 7 bases. Trimming at V came to 7 bases and at J to 3 bases, leaving 8 bases not matched to a gene. The CDR3 covers 14 residues. Per germline, CDR1 SNHLY and CDR2 FYNNEI. CDR3 coding DNA: TGTGCCAGCACCCCACCCGGGACAGAAGAGACCCAGTACTTC. This gives the protein CASTPPGTEETQYF. Variable domain in full (rest from reference TRBV2 and TRBJ2-5): EPEVTQTPSHQVTQMGQEVILRCVPISNHLYFYWYRQILGQKVEFLVSFYNNEISEKSEIFDDQFSVERPDGSNFTLKIRSTKLEDSAMYFCASTPPGTEETQYFGPGTRLLVL.

J is TRBJ2-3 and V is TRBV5-1, with unresolved D. The CDR3 has 12 amino acids. Germline V gene lookup returns CDR1 SGHRS and CDR2 YFSETQ. The V end was cut by 4 bases, the J end by 0 bases, with 3 bases between. The CDR3 DNA is TGCGCCAGCAGCCATAGCACAGATACGCAGTATTTT. Its translation is CASSHSTDTQYF.

The chain employs TRBV18 and TRBJ1-2; 7 positions agree with TRBD1. This CDR3 is 13 amino acids long. The junction had 5 bases not matched to a gene; V was cut back by 6 bases and J by 4 bases. Germline values: CDR1 KGHSH, CDR2 LQKENI. The CDR3 DNA reads TGTGCCAGCTCTCCTGAGGGGGCCTATGGCTACACCTTC. Encoded protein: CASSPEGAYGYTF.

This chain connects TRBV28 to TRBJ1-2; D call uncertain. The germline gives CDR1 MDHEN, CDR2 SYDVKM. This CDR3 is built from 13 residues. The germline V and J ends were trimmed by 7 bases and 3 bases, with 12 bases remaining between them. The CDR3 spells CASKRRQDYGYTF. The CDR3 DNA follows: TGTGCCAGCAAAAGACGGCAGGACTATGGCTACACCTTC.

V usage is TRBV6-7 and J usage is TRBJ1-1, with D uncertain. TRBV6-7 is annotated as an ORF whose role is uncertain. The V and J ends lost 0 bases and 2 bases respectively, with 10 bases between them. The CDR3 has 15 amino acids. For the CDR3, the DNA is TGTGCCAGCAGTTACTCTCCGGTACCCAACACTGAAGCTTTCTTT. This gives the protein CASSYSPVPNTEAFF.